The rows below give T cell receptor beta chains drawn from one sample of a study of cytomegalovirus exposure and HLA in healthy donors. Only in-frame clones appear in the TCRdb table, and some are missing; sequencing was by immunoSEQ multiplex PCR. Seen here are about 160,000 clones, 80% to 90% observed once, and the top ten hold around 2%. The sequencing input was PBMCs. The source of these receptors is a man younger than 30 in good health and CMV-seronegative. Each CDR3 is given with its conserved first and last residue. The D gene is left open where the match is weak. Clone size is stated in some rows and not others, as once, few, many or a class when expanded.

d_gene	v_gene	abundance	j_gene	len	CDR3aa	CDR3nt
.	TRBV18	.	TRBJ1-6	13	CASSPRDKTPLHF	TGTGCCAGCTCACCACGGGACAAAACACCCCTCCACTTT
.	TRBV19	.	TRBJ1-2	13	CASSIGRSHGYTF	TGTGCCAGTAGTATAGGTCGTAGCCATGGCTACACCTTC
TRBD1	TRBV28	.	TRBJ2-1	13	CASTDRTNNEQFF	TGTGCCAGCACGGACAGGACGAACAATGAGCAGTTCTTC
.	TRBV12-5	.	TRBJ1-3	14	CASGSRTAGNTIYF	TGTGCTAGTGGTTCAAGGACAGCTGGAAACACCATATATTTT
.	TRBV29-1	.	TRBJ1-5	12	CSVGELGQPQHF	TGCAGCGTTGGGGAGCTCGGTCAGCCCCAGCATTTT
.	TRBV6-5	few	TRBJ2-5	12	CASLDWQETQYF	TGTGCCAGCCTTGACTGGCAAGAGACCCAGTACTTC
.	TRBV27	.	TRBJ2-7	14	CASSLSSSSYEQYF	TGTGCCAGCAGTTTATCCAGTTCCTCCTACGAGCAGTACTTC
TRBD2	TRBV5-1	once	TRBJ2-5	16	CASSSGTSGGEETQYF	TGCGCCAGCAGCTCCGGGACTAGCGGGGGGGAGGAGACCCAGTACTTC
.	TRBV5-6	.	TRBJ2-7	16	CASSPSSGLQGYEQYF	TGTGCCAGCAGCCCATCATCGGGACTCCAAGGCTACGAGCAGTACTTC
TRBD2	TRBV7-9	.	TRBJ2-7	16	CASSATGTSGSYEQYF	TGTGCCAGCAGCGCAACCGGGACTAGCGGTTCCTACGAGCAGTACTTC
TRBD1	TRBV5-8	.	TRBJ1-5	15	CASSETGVGNQPQHF	TGTGCCAGCAGCGAGACAGGGGTTGGTAATCAGCCCCAGCATTTT
.	TRBV5-4	.	TRBJ2-5	15	CASSLGAGIQETQYF	TGTGCCAGCAGCTTGGGTGCAGGGATACAAGAGACCCAGTACTTC
.	TRBV29-1	.	TRBJ2-5	12	CSAAQKAETQYF	TGCAGCGCCGCCCAAAAAGCAGAGACCCAGTACTTC
.	TRBV11-2	.	TRBJ1-3	16	CASSLDRGASGNTIYF	TGTGCCAGCAGCTTAGATCGCGGGGCCTCTGGAAACACCATATATTTT
TRBD1	TRBV27	once	TRBJ1-2	18	CASSLKPLRTGGNYGYTF	TGTGCCAGCAGTTTAAAGCCCCTCCGGACAGGGGGCAACTATGGCTACACCTTC
.	TRBV19	.	TRBJ2-2	15	CASSIFGPNTGEPFF	TGTGCCAGTAGTATATTCGGTCCTAACACCGGGGAGCCGTTTTTT
.	TRBV7-9	.	TRBJ2-7	15	CASSLAGREAYEQYF	TGTGCCAGCAGCTTAGCTGGCAGGGAGGCCTACGAGCAGTACTTC
TRBD1	TRBV30	.	TRBJ2-2	16	CAWSVLQGANTGELFF	TGTGCCTGGAGCGTACTACAGGGGGCAAACACCGGGGAGCTGTTTTTT
.	TRBV18	.	TRBJ1-5	14	CASSPADSNQPQHF	TGTGCCAGCTCACCGGCAGATAGCAATCAGCCCCAGCATTTT
.	TRBV4-1	.	TRBJ2-5	14	CASSQDTVGGAQYF	TGCGCCAGCAGCCAAGATACGGTCGGCGGGGCCCAGTACTTC
.	TRBV5-1	.	TRBJ2-3	14	CASSRGTSTDTQYF	TGCGCCAGCAGCCGGGGGACTAGCACAGATACGCAGTATTTT
.	TRBV11-2	.	TRBJ2-7	13	CASNNIGRHEQYF	TGTGCCAGCAATAACATTGGGAGGCACGAGCAGTACTTC
.	TRBV7-8	.	TRBJ1-4	16	CASSLVVTGESEKLFF	TGTGCCAGCAGCTTAGTGGTGACGGGGGAAAGTGAAAAACTGTTTTTT
.	TRBV9	.	TRBJ1-5	14	CASSLSGSNQPQHF	TGTGCCAGCAGCCTAAGCGGTAGCAATCAGCCCCAGCATTTT
TRBD1	TRBV6-5	.	TRBJ2-7	14	CASKGDRGSYEQYF	TGTGCCAGCAAGGGGGACAGGGGTTCCTACGAGCAGTACTTC
TRBD2	TRBV7-9	once	TRBJ2-7	16	CASSPRLAGAPGEQYF	TGTGCCAGCAGCCCTAGACTAGCGGGAGCCCCGGGTGAGCAGTACTTC
TRBD1	TRBV18	.	TRBJ1-2	15	CASSPADRVDRGYTF	TGTGCCAGCTCACCCGCGGACAGGGTCGACCGGGGCTACACCTTC